This TCR beta chain was found in a study of T cell repertoires in cytomegalovirus infection. At the level of the study: Signatures in public TCR beta sequences pointed to both CMV infection and matching HLA type. Study-wide results and limits: HLA-C-restricted CMV-specific TCR beta clonotypes prevailed in the ex vivo response.

TCRdb itself ran the reads through MiXCR, one entry per CDR3 protein. The sample lists more than 150,000 distinct CDR3 sequences, roughly a quarter occurring once. This clonotype showed up many times. As yet, its antigen is unknown. Germline CDR1 reads SGHVS; CDR2 reads FQNEAQ. Germline trimming cut 6 bases from V and 7 bases from J; bases unmatched to any gene: 17. CDR3 length equals 17 residues. The J gene is TRBJ2-1, the V gene TRBV7-8, with 8 bases fitting TRBD2. The sequence derives from a human donor in good health (CMV status not recorded). Some clones in this sample may be carry-over from other donors' samples. Sequenced sample: PBMCs. The CDR3 DNA is TGTGCCAGCAGGCTACTACTCACGGCGGGAGGTTTGAATGAGCAGTTCTTC. This encodes CASRLLLTAGGLNEQFF.